Listed below are T cell receptor beta chains from one sample, sequenced in a study of cytomegalovirus exposure and HLA in healthy donors. Here immunoSEQ multiplex PCR was the method, and the copy in TCRdb shows in-frame clones only, minus some. The sample carries roughly 120,000 clones, approximately 74% recorded once. Source material: PBMCs. Every receptor here comes from a woman aged 50 to 60 in good health and CMV-seropositive. Each CDR3 is given with its conserved first and last residue. A D gene is named only where the DNA matches it firmly. The size field is filled for only some rows; it gives once, few, many or a size class.

NA	TRBV30	NA	TRBJ2-1	CAWSVVSGSDEQFF	TGTGCCTGGAGTGTCGTAAGCGGATCAGATGAGCAGTTCTTC
NA	TRBV6-5	NA	TRBJ1-4	CASSYSIQNEKLFF	TGTGCCAGCAGTTACTCCATACAGAATGAAAAACTGTTTTTT
NA	TRBV5-6	NA	TRBJ2-7	CASSTGLSLTYEQYF	TGTGCCAGCAGCACTGGACTCTCACTTACCTACGAGCAGTACTTC
NA	TRBV6-6	NA	TRBJ1-6	CASSFLPGNSPLHF	TGTGCCAGCAGTTTCCTACCGGGTAATTCACCCCTCCACTTT
NA	TRBV19	TRBD2	TRBJ2-3	CASSKAGGPRGEYF	TGTGCCAGTAGTAAGGCGGGAGGGCCCCGGGGGGAGTATTTT
NA	TRBV6-6	TRBD1	TRBJ2-7	CASSYWDRNSYEQYF	TGTGCCAGCAGTTACTGGGACAGGAACTCCTACGAGCAGTACTTC
NA	TRBV9	TRBD1	TRBJ2-7	CASSGGDRGHYEQYF	TGTGCCAGCAGCGGAGGGGACAGGGGGCACTACGAGCAGTACTTC
NA	TRBV4-3	NA	TRBJ1-2	CASSQGLLLGASYGYTF	TGCGCCAGCAGCCAAGGCCTTCTACTGGGGGCAAGCTATGGCTACACCTTC
NA	TRBV18	NA	TRBJ2-3	CASSPQATTDTQYF	TGTGCCAGCTCACCTCAGGCAACCACAGATACGCAGTATTTT
NA	TRBV4-1	TRBD2	TRBJ2-3	CASSRSTSSTDTQYF	TGCGCCAGCAGCCGATCGACTAGCAGCACAGATACGCAGTATTTT
NA	TRBV4-2	NA	TRBJ2-2	CASSQDVGGPGELFF	TGTGCCAGCAGCCAAGATGTGGGGGGGCCCGGGGAGCTGTTTTTT
NA	TRBV5-5	NA	TRBJ1-1	CASSSNSMNTEAFF	TGTGCCAGCAGCTCAAATTCCATGAACACTGAAGCTTTCTTT
NA	TRBV7-6	TRBD1	TRBJ2-5	CASSLGQGAIRQETQYF	TGTGCCAGCAGCTTAGGCCAGGGGGCGATTAGACAAGAGACCCAGTACTTC
NA	TRBV19	TRBD1	TRBJ1-2	CASSIPGGVDGYTF	TGTGCCAGTAGTATACCAGGGGGAGTAGATGGCTACACCTTC
NA	TRBV28	TRBD1	TRBJ2-1	CASENTQGAGNEQFF	TGTGCCAGCGAAAACACTCAGGGGGCCGGCAATGAGCAGTTCTTC
few	TRBV4-3	TRBD1	TRBJ1-1	CASSQVGQGMNTEAFF	TGCGCCAGCAGCCAAGTAGGACAGGGGATGAACACTGAAGCTTTCTTT
NA	TRBV4-3	NA	TRBJ1-4	CASSQDSAVSRTNEKLFF	TGCGCCAGCAGCCAAGATTCGGCGGTTAGCAGAACTAATGAAAAACTGTTTTTT
NA	TRBV29-1	TRBD1	TRBJ1-2	CSVEEGQGHGYTF	TGCAGCGTTGAAGAAGGACAGGGGCATGGCTACACCTTC
few	TRBV4-2	NA	TRBJ1-1	CASSQDADSQNTEAFF	TGTGCCAGCAGCCAAGATGCGGACAGTCAGAACACTGAAGCTTTCTTT
NA	TRBV20-1	TRBD2	TRBJ2-7	CSAPSGRGQYF	TGCAGTGCCCCTAGCGGGAGGGGGCAGTACTTC
once	TRBV7-9	TRBD1	TRBJ1-6	CASSLGDRDSPLHF	TGTGCCAGCAGCTTAGGGGACAGGGACTCACCCCTCCACTTT
NA	TRBV10-3	TRBD1	TRBJ1-6	CAISESVGGYSPLHF	TGTGCCATCAGTGAGTCAGTAGGGGGCTATTCACCCCTCCACTTT
NA	TRBV18	TRBD1	TRBJ2-5	CASSSKKGQGETQYF	TGTGCCAGCTCATCTAAAAAGGGACAGGGGGAGACCCAGTACTTC
NA	TRBV15	NA	TRBJ1-2	CATSRDPTPYGYTF	TGTGCCACCAGCAGAGATCCCACACCCTATGGCTACACCTTC
NA	TRBV6-6	NA	TRBJ2-3	CASSYSETDTQYF	TGTGCCAGCAGTTACAGTGAGACAGATACGCAGTATTTT
once	TRBV5-5	NA	TRBJ1-1	CASSLVGLRNTEAFF	TGTGCCAGCAGCTTGGTGGGACTTCGAAACACTGAAGCTTTCTTT
NA	TRBV5-1	TRBD2	TRBJ2-7	CASSLSAGGYEQYF	TGCGCCAGCAGCTTGTCGGCGGGGGGATACGAGCAGTACTTC
few	TRBV4-2	NA	TRBJ1-5	CASSREPSDQPQHF	TGTGCCAGCAGCCGAGAGCCTAGCGATCAGCCCCAGCATTTT
NA	TRBV6-5	NA	TRBJ1-6	CASSYRQGGDSPLHF	TGTGCCAGCAGTTACCGTCAGGGAGGGGATTCACCCCTCCACTTT
NA	TRBV30	NA	TRBJ1-4	CAWSKKGVSNEKLFF	TGTGCCTGGAGCAAAAAGGGAGTCTCTAATGAAAAACTGTTTTTT
once	TRBV9	TRBD1	TRBJ1-5	CASSPGQGSFQPQHF	TGTGCCAGCAGCCCAGGACAGGGGTCTTTTCAGCCCCAGCATTTT
NA	TRBV19	NA	TRBJ2-3	CASSPQVGGTDTQYF	TGTGCCAGTAGTCCACAGGTTGGAGGCACAGATACGCAGTATTTT
NA	TRBV7-2	TRBD1	TRBJ2-7	CASSFRDRETYEQYF	TGTGCCAGCAGCTTCCGGGACAGGGAAACCTACGAGCAGTACTTC
NA	TRBV7-8	TRBD2	TRBJ2-1	CASSLSAGGYNEQFF	TGTGCCAGCAGCTTATCAGCGGGGGGGTACAATGAGCAGTTCTTC
NA	TRBV28	NA	TRBJ1-1	CASSLRGGDTEAFF	TGTGCCAGCAGTTTAAGGGGCGGGGATACTGAAGCTTTCTTT
NA	TRBV4-1	NA	TRBJ1-5	CASSQESGTSYNQPQHF	TGCGCCAGCAGCCAAGAATCCGGGACAAGTTACAATCAGCCCCAGCATTTT
NA	TRBV5-1	TRBD2	TRBJ2-1	CASSLALAGNEQFF	TGCGCCAGCAGCTTGGCCCTAGCGGGGAATGAGCAGTTCTTC
NA	TRBV30	TRBD1	TRBJ1-3	CAWSVIGQEASGNTIYF	TGTGCCTGGAGTGTAATTGGACAGGAGGCCTCTGGAAACACCATATATTTT
few	TRBV5-5	TRBD1	TRBJ2-5	CASSFTGGFETQYF	TGTGCCAGCAGCTTTACAGGGGGCTTTGAGACCCAGTACTTC
NA	TRBV18	NA	TRBJ2-5	CASSRGYQETQYF	TGTGCCAGCTCCCGGGGGTATCAAGAGACCCAGTACTTC
NA	TRBV19	TRBD1	TRBJ1-5	CASNTPGQVNQPQHF	TGTGCCAGTAACACCCCGGGACAGGTTAATCAGCCCCAGCATTTT
NA	TRBV19	NA	TRBJ1-1	CASSMASITEAFF	TGTGCCAGTAGTATGGCCTCGATCACTGAAGCTTTCTTT
NA	TRBV7-9	NA	TRBJ2-5	CASSLRTLQETQYF	TGTGCCAGCAGCTTAAGGACATTACAAGAGACCCAGTACTTC
few	TRBV4-3	TRBD1	TRBJ1-2	CASSQDSETGDGYTF	TGCGCCAGCAGCCAAGATTCGGAGACAGGGGACGGCTACACCTTC
NA	TRBV4-3	TRBD1	TRBJ2-1	CASSQEARTGNEQFF	TGCGCCAGCAGCCAAGAGGCCAGGACAGGCAATGAGCAGTTCTTC
NA	TRBV4-3	NA	TRBJ2-1	CASSFFDEQFF	TGCGCCAGCAGCTTTTTCGATGAGCAGTTCTTC
NA	TRBV18	NA	TRBJ2-5	CASSQGTAQETQYF	TGTGCCAGCTCCCAGGGGACGGCTCAAGAGACCCAGTACTTC
NA	TRBV27	TRBD1	TRBJ2-3	CASSRGQITDTQYF	TGTGCCAGCAGTCGGGGACAGATCACAGATACGCAGTATTTT
NA	TRBV15	TRBD1	TRBJ2-5	CATSAPRPGTEETQYF	TGTGCCACCAGCGCCCCTCGCCCAGGGACAGAAGAGACCCAGTACTTC
NA	TRBV6-1	NA	TRBJ1-4	CASSAPTAHATNEKLFF	TGTGCCAGCAGTGCCCCGACAGCACATGCAACTAATGAAAAACTGTTTTTT
NA	TRBV6-5	TRBD1	TRBJ1-1	CASETGTGTEAFF	TGTGCCAGCGAAACCGGGACAGGGACTGAAGCTTTCTTT
NA	TRBV29-1	TRBD1	TRBJ2-5	CSGRGQGDGSGETQYF	TGCAGCGGCAGAGGACAGGGGGACGGTTCCGGGGAGACCCAGTACTTC
NA	TRBV4-3	NA	TRBJ1-1	CASSQGSLEGTEAFF	TGCGCCAGCAGCCAAGGGAGTCTCGAGGGAACTGAAGCTTTCTTT